The clone carrying this T cell receptor beta chain was observed many times. Its antigen is unidentified. These data originate in a study of blood T cells in healthy people across ages. Study-level background: Capture via template switching afforded approximately one barcoded beta molecule per two T cells. General observations from the study: Across samples, TCR beta diversity tracked strongly with naive T cell percentage.

With a J-beta primer mix and a sample-barcoded 5' primer, a second PCR ran 7 to 11 cycles. MiXCR, run by TCRdb on the 5' RACE reads, gives a single entry per CDR3 protein. The sample includes about 700,000 distinct CDR3 sequences, roughly 32% of them seen just once. Each donor supplied around 10 milliliters of peripheral blood. Germline loops: CDR1 MNHEY, CDR2 SVGEGT. The CDR3 runs 16 residues. V trimming: 2 bases; J trimming: 1 base; junction bases outside the gene matches: 2. The sequence was collected from a woman of 80 years or more in good health. Sample: blood. This chain links TRBV6-2 or TRBV6-3 with TRBJ2-5; 12 positions agree with TRBD1. CDR3 loop: CASSYRDRGLQETQYF. CDR3 coding DNA: TGTGCCAGCAGTTACCGGGACAGGGGGCTCCAAGAGACCCAGTACTTC.